The entry below describes one T cell receptor (beta chain). The authors split each subset's genomic DNA evenly across several immunoSEQ plates. Measured with immunoSEQ multiplex PCR; TCRdb has only the in-frame clones, and not every one. The repertoire includes fewer than 1.4 million clones, approximately 80% of them detected once, and more than 0.55% sits in the top ten. The sample is drawn from a study of shared clonotypes between healthy human individuals. In germline, CDR1 is SGHVS, CDR2 FQNEAQ. The CDR3 sequence is 14 residues long. V gave up 5 bases and J gave up 4 bases; unmatched junction bases: 4.

The rearrangement links TRBV7-8 to TRBJ1-1; 10 bases are shared with TRBD1. The sequencing sample was made of memory CD4+ T cells from PBMCs. Specified subset: CD45RA-negative fraction. This receptor was identified in a man aged 18 to 35 in good health. Some clones in this sample may be carry-over from other donors' samples. The CDR3: CASSMGQGITEAFF. The CDR3 nucleotides are TGTGCCAGCAGCATGGGACAGGGGATCACTGAAGCTTTCTTT.